The rows below give T cell receptor beta chains drawn from one sample of a study of blood T cell repertoires in COVID-19. Measured with immunoSEQ multiplex PCR; TCRdb has only the in-frame clones, and not every one. The sample yields about 110,000 clones, more than 80% seen once. The material sequenced was peripheral blood. Receptor source: a woman in her sixties or seventies with acute or convalescent COVID-19. Both conserved end residues are part of each CDR3. Each record gives: V gene, CDR3 length, D gene, CDR3 protein. A D gene is named only where the DNA matches it firmly.

TRBV5-1 | 15 | . | CASSLGNSGANEQFF
TRBV5-1 | 15 | . | CASSLGQGGIGELFF
TRBV4-2 | 16 | TRBD1 | CASSQGQGAADTEAFF
TRBV30 | 15 | . | CAWGEGDYSNQPQHF
TRBV27 | 19 | TRBD1 | CASSLTGGQMRGANQPQHF
TRBV5-1 | 16 | TRBD1 | CASSLAGTGVLYEQYF
TRBV5-1 | 15 | . | CASSLAGGGNEKLFF
TRBV2 | 16 | TRBD2 | CASRGWLAGSSNIQYF
TRBV6-5 | 14 | . | CASSPGLYQETQYF
TRBV10-3 | 15 | . | CAISESQGSVQPQHF
TRBV7-9 | 13 | . | CASRKDWQETQYF
TRBV7-8 | 17 | . | CASSLVPGGSGGNEQFF
TRBV5-6 | 14 | TRBD1 | CASSFDRARGELFF
TRBV27 | 19 | . | CASSSLSGGRGFQGNTIYF
TRBV19 | 14 | . | CASSPQGRSYGYTF
TRBV6-1 | 14 | TRBD1 | CASSEGGTDYEQYF